This T cell receptor beta chain comes out of a study of cytomegalovirus exposure and HLA in healthy donors. On the study more broadly: About 200 million T cells yielded some 120 million unique TCR beta sequences in earlier analysis. Notes on the study in general: The study reported that TCR beta sequences accurately predicted HLA-A and HLA-B alleles in most subjects. Researchers left out some V segments, among them TRBV6-2 and TRBV6-3, as indistinguishable. One variant, a missense change in DCLRE1C, was linked in a later analysis to TCR beta V- and J-gene trimming.

The length of the CDR3 is 17 residues. Looked up from germline, CDR1 is SGHAT and CDR2 is FQNNGV. V dropped 2 bases and J dropped 0 bases, with 13 bases sitting between them. 60 Vbeta and 13 Jbeta primers were used in PCR. Assay used: immunoSEQ multiplex PCR; TCRdb lists only in-frame clones, some missing. Of about 160,000 clones listed, approximately 77% are singletons. Concerning this clone itself: What it binds is unknown.

The chain employs TRBV11-2 and TRBJ1-4; D is possibly TRBD1 (5 bases). The TCR was taken from a man aged 45 to 65 in good health and CMV-seropositive. Material for sequencing was PBMCs. CDR3 coding DNA: TGTGCCAGCAGCTTATTCGGGCAGGGATCAACTAATGAAAAACTGTTTTTT. Translating gives CASSLFGQGSTNEKLFF.